This TCR beta chain was obtained from a study of cytomegalovirus exposure and HLA in healthy donors. About the research overall: The approximately 130 validation repertoires were reported in a later analysis to have been generated on the same platform as the approximately 700 first-cohort repertoires.

The assay was immunoSEQ multiplex PCR, and TCRdb's table has in-frame clones only and misses some. This sample has 130,000 to 150,000 clones, with roughly 88% found just once. The TCR was taken from a woman younger than 35 in good health and CMV-seropositive. The sample comprised PBMCs.

CDR3 DNA: TGTGCCAGTAGGAGCCTAGCGGGATCCTACAATGAGCAGTTCTTC. Protein: CASRSLAGSYNEQFF. The chain combines TRBV19 with TRBJ2-1; 9 bases map to TRBD2. J lost 1 base, V lost 6 bases, and 4 bases had no gene match. This CDR3 spans 15 amino acids. Germline CDR1 is LNHDA and CDR2 is SQIVND (reference sequence). The whole variable domain, remainder taken from reference TRBV19 and TRBJ2-1, is DGGITQSPKYLFRKEGQNVTLSCEQNLNHDAMYWYRQDPGQGLRLIYYSQIVNDFQKGDIAEGYSVSREKKESFPLTVTSAQKNPTAFYLCASRSLAGSYNEQFFGPGTRLTVL.